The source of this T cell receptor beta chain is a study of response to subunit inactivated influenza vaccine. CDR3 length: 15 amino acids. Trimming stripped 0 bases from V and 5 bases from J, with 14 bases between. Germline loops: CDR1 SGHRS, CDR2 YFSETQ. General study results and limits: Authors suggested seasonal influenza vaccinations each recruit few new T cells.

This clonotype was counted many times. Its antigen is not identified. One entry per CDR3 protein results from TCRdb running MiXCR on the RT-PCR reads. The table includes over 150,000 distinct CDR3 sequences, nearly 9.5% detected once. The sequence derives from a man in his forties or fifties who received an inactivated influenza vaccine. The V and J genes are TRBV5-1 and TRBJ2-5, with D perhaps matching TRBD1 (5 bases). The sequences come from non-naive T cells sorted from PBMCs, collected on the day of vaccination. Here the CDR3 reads CASSLDVGAGETQYF. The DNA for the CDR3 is TGCGCCAGCAGCTTGGATGTAGGGGCAGGGGAGACCCAGTACTTC.